This record covers a single TCR beta chain. This sample is part of a study of radiotherapy plus CTLA-4 blockade in lung cancer. On the study more broadly: There were objective responses in roughly a sixth of patients, and 31% had disease control.

Germline values: CDR1 KGHSH, CDR2 LQKENI. The CDR3 is made up of 16 amino acids. Trimming took 3 bases from V and 4 from J; bases not matched to a gene: 3. Clones were sequenced by immunoSEQ multiplex PCR, and TCRdb holds only the in-frame ones, with some missing. The sample yields about 97,000 clones, 65% to 80% seen once. The source is a human donor with non-small cell lung cancer who had a partial response to radiotherapy plus ipilimumab. Some clones in this sample may be carry-over from other donors' samples. The genes are TRBV18 and TRBJ2-3, with 14 nucleotides matching TRBD2. The sample consisted of peripheral blood, taken from a patient treated with radiotherapy plus ipilimumab. DNA for the CDR3: TGTGCCAGCTCACCGCGACTAGCGGGGGGGGCAGATACGCAGTATTTT. As protein: CASSPRLAGGADTQYF.